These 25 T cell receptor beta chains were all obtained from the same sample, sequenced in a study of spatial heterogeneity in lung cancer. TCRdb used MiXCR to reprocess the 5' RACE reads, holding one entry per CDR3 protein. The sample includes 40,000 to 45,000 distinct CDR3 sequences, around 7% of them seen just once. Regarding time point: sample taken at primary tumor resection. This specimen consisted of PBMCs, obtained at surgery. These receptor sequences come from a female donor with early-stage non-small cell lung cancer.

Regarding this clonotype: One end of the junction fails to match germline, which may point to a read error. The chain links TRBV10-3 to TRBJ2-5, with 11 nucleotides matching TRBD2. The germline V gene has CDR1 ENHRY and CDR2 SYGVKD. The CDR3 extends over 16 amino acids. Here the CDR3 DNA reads TGTACCATCAGTGATGGAATAGCGGGGGGGTCAGAGACCCAGTACTTC. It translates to CTISDGIAGGSETQYF.

The CDR3 loop is CASIPRGLGRYNEQFF. CDR3 nucleotide sequence: TGTGCCAGCATCCCTCGGGGTTTAGGCAGGTACAATGAGCAGTTCTTC. This chain joins TRBV12-3 or TRBV12-4 and TRBJ2-1, with a tentative D call TRBD2 (5 bases). This CDR3 is 16 amino acids long. Trimming stripped 7 bases from V and 4 bases from J, with 20 bases between.

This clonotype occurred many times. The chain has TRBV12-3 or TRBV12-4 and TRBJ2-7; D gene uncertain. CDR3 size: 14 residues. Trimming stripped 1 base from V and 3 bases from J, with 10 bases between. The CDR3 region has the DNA TGTGCCAGCAGTTTAGGTTGGAATGGCTACGAGCAGTACTTC. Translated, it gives CASSLGWNGYEQYF.

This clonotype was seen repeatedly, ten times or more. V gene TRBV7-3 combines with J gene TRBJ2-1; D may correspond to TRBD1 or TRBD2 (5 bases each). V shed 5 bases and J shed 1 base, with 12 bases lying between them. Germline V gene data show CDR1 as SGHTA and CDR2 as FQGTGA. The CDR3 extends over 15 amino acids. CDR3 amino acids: CASSLRDGSYNEQFF. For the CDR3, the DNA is TGTGCCAGCAGCCTACGGGACGGTTCCTACAATGAGCAGTTCTTC.

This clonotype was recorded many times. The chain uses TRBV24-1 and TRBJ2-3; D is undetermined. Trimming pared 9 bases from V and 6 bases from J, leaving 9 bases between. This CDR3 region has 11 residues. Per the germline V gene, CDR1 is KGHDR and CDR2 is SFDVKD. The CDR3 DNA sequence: TGTGCCACCCAGGTTTACGATACGCAGTATTTT. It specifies CATQVYDTQYF.

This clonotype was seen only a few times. The CDR3 bases are TGTGCCACCCCCACAGATACGCAGTATTTT. It yields the protein CATPTDTQYF. The rearrangement links TRBV3-2 to TRBJ2-3. TRBV3-2 is shown as a pseudogene. The CDR3 has 10 amino acids.

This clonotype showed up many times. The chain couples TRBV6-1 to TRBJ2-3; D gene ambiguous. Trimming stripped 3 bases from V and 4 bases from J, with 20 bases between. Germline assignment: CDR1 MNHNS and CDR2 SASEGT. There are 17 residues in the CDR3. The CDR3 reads CASSDRWGRDRPDTQYF. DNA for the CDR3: TGTGCCAGCAGTGACCGTTGGGGTCGAGACCGACCAGATACGCAGTATTTT.

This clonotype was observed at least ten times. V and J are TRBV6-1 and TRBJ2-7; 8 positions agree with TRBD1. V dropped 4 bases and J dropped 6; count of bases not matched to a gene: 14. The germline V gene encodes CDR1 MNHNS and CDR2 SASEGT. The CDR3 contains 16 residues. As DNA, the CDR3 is TGTGCCAGCAGTGCCCGGACAGGGACCGCGGCGTCCGAGCAGTACTTC. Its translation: CASSARTGTAASEQYF.

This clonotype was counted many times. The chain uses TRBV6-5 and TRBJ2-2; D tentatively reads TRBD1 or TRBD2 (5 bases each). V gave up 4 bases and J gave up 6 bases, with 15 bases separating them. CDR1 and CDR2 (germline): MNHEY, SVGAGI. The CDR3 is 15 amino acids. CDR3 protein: CASSSPSGGPGELFF. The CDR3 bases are TGTGCCAGCAGTTCCCCTTCTGGGGGTCCCGGGGAGCTGTTTTTT.

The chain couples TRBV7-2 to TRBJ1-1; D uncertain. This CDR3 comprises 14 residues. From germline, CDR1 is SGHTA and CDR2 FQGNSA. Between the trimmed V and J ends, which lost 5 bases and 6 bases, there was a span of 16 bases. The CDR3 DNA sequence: TGTGCCAGCAGCGTTGCGTTGGGTGGCTCTGAAGCTTTCTTT. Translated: CASSVALGGSEAFF.

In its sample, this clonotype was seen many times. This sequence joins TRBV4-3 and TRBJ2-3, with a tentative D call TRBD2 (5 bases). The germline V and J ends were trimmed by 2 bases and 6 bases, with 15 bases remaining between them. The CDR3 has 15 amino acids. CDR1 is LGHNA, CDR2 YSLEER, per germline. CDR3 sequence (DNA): TGCGCCAGCAGCCAAAATAGCTTCTCGGGGGATACGCAGTATTTT. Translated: CASSQNSFSGDTQYF.

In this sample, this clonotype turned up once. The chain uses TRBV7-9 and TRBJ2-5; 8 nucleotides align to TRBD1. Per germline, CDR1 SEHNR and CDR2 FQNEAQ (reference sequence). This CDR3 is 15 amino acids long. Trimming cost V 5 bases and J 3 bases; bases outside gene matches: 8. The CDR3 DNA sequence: TGTGCCAGCAGCCAATCAGGGGGCGCCGAAGAGACCCAGTACTTC. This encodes CASSQSGGAEETQYF.

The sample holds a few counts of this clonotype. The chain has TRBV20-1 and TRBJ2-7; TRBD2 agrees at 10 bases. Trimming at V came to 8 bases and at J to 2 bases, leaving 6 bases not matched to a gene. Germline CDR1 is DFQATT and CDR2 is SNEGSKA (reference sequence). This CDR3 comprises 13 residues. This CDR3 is CSTRTSGPYEQYF. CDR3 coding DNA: TGCAGTACCAGGACTAGCGGACCCTACGAGCAGTACTTC.

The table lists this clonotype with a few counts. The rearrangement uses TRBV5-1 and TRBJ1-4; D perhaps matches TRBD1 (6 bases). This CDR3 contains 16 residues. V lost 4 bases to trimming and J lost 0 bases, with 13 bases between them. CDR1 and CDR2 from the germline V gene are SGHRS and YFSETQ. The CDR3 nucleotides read TGCGCCAGCAGCCCGGACAGCCAGTCAACTAATGAAAAACTGTTTTTT. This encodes CASSPDSQSTNEKLFF.

The CDR3 reads CAISGTPKGANVLTF. CDR3 sequence (DNA): TGTGCCATCAGTGGGACTCCCAAGGGGGCCAACGTCCTGACTTTC. This rearrangement joins TRBV10-3 to TRBJ2-6; the D gene is possibly TRBD2 (5 bases). This CDR3 has 15 amino acids. Germline V CDR1 and CDR2: ENHRY, SYGVKD. V was clipped by 4 bases and J by 4 bases, with 11 bases between them.

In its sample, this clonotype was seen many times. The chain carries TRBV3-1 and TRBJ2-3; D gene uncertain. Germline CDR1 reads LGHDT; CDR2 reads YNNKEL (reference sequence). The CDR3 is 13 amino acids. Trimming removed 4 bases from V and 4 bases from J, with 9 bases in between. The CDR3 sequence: CASSLPLADTQYF. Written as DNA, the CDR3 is TGTGCCAGCAGCCTGCCCCTAGCAGATACGCAGTATTTT.

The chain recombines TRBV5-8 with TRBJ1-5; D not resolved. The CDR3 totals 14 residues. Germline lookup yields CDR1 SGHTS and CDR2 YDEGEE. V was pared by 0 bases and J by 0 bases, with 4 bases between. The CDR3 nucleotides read TGTGCCAGCAGCTTGGGGTATAGCAATCAGCCCCAGCATTTT. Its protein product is CASSLGYSNQPQHF.

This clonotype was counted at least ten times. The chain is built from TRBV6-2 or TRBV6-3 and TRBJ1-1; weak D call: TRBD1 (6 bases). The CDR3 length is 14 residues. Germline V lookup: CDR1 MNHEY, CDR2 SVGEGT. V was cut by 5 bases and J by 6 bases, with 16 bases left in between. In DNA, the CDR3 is TGTGCCAGCAGTGTAACAGGGAAGGGTGCTGAAGCTTTCTTT. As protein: CASSVTGKGAEAFF.

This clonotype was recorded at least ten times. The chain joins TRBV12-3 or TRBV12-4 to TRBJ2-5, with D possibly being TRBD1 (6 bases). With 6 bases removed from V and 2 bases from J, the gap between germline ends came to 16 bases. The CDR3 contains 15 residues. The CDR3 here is CASRSFLDRQETQYF. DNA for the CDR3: TGTGCCAGCAGGTCCTTCTTGGACAGACAAGAGACCCAGTACTTC.

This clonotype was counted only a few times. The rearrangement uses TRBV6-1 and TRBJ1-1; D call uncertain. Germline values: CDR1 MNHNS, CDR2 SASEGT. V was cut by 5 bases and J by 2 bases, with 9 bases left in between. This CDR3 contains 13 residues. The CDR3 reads CASSLHLNTEAFF. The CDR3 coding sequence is TGTGCCAGCAGTTTACACCTAAACACTGAAGCTTTCTTT.

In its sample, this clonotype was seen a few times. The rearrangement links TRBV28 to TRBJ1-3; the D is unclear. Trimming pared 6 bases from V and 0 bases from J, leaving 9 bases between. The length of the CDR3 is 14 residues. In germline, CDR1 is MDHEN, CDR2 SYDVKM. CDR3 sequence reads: CASSAGPSGNTIYF. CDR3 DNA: TGTGCCAGCAGCGCCGGACCCTCTGGAAACACCATATATTTT. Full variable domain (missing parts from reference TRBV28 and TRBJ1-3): DVKVTQSSRYLVKRTGEKVFLECVQDMDHENMFWYRQDPGLGLRLIYFSYDVKMKEKGDIPEGYSVSREKKERFSLILESASTNQTSMYLCASSAGPSGNTIYFGEGSWLTVV.

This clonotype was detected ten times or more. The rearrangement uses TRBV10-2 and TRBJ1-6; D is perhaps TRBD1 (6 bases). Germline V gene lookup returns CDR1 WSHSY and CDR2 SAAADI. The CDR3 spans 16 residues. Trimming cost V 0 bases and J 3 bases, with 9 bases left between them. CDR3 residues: CASSESGGFYNSPLHF. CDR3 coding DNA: TGCGCCAGCAGTGAGTCAGGGGGTTTCTATAATTCACCCCTCCACTTT.

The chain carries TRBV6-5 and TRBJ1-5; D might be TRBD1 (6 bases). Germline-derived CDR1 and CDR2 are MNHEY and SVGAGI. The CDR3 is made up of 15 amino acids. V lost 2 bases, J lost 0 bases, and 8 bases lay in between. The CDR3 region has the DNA TGTGCCAGCAGTTACAAGGGGGATAGCAATCAGCCCCAGCATTTT. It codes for CASSYKGDSNQPQHF.

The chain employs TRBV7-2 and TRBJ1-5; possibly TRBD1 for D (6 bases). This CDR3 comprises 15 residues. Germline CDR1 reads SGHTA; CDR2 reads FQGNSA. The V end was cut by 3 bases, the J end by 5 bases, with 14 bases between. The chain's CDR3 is CASSLGGGEDQPQHF. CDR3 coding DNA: TGTGCCAGCAGCTTGGGAGGGGGAGAAGATCAGCCCCAGCATTTT.

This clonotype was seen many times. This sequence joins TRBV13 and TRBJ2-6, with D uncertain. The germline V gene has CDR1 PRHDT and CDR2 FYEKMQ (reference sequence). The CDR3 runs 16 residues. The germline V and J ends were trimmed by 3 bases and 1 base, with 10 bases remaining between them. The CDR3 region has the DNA TGTGCCAGCAGCTTCGGGCTGACGTCTGGGGCCAACGTCCTGACTTTC. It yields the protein CASSFGLTSGANVLTF.